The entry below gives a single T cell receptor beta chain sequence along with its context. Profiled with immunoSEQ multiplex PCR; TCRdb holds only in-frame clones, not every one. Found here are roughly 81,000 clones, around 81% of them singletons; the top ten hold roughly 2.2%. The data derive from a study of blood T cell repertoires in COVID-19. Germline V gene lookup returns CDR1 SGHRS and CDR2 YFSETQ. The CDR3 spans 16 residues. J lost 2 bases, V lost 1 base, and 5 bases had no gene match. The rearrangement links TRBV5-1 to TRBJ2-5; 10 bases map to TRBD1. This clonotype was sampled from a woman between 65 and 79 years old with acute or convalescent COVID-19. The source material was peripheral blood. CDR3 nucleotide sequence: TGCGCCAGCAGCTTGTTAGGGACAGGGGTTCAAGAGACCCAGTACTTC. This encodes CASSLLGTGVQETQYF.